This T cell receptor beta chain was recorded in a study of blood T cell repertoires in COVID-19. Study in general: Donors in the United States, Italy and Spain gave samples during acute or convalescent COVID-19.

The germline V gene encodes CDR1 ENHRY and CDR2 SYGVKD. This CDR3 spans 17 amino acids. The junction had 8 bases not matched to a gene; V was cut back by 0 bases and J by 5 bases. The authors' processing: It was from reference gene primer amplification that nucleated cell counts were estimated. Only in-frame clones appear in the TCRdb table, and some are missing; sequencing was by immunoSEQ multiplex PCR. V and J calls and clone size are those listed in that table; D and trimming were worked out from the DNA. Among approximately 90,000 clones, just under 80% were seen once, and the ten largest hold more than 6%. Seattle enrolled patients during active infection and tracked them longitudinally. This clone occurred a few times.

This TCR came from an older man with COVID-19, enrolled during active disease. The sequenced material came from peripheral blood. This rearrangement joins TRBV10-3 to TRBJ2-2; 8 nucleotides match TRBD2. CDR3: CAISESRKSGRTGELFF. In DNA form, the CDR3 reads TGTGCCATCAGTGAGTCACGGAAGAGCGGGAGAACCGGGGAGCTGTTTTTT.